The source of this TCR beta chain is a study of blood T cell repertoires in COVID-19. Germline lookup yields CDR1 SGHRS and CDR2 YFSETQ. V gave up 5 bases and J gave up 0 bases, with 12 bases separating them. The CDR3 extends over 15 amino acids. Individuals aged roughly 18 to 90 years were recruited from about two dozen US areas. Each participant's cohort was designated according to participant-reported clinical history. Symptom resolution, clearance, or two negative PCRs marked donors in Cohort 3 as recovered. Per the original methods: Reference gene primer amplification yielded estimated nucleated cell counts. The method was immunoSEQ multiplex PCR; TCRdb's version includes in-frame clones alone and lacks a portion of them. The V and J calls and clone size are taken from that table; D and trimming were inferred from the DNA. In the table there are approximately 440,000 clones, 90% of which are singletons.

This TCR came from a man aged 18 to 30 who had recovered from COVID-19. Sequences were obtained from PBMCs or T cells enriched from blood (not recorded which). This chain connects TRBV5-1 to TRBJ2-1; no clear D. CDR3 sequence: CASSSTRVSYNEQFF. CDR3 bases: TGCGCCAGCAGTTCAACCCGGGTCTCCTACAATGAGCAGTTCTTC.